The next 27 T cell receptor beta chains were all read from a single sample in a study of blood T cell repertoires in COVID-19. Sequenced by immunoSEQ multiplex PCR; TCRdb stores in-frame clones only, minus some. The table records approximately 240,000 clones, about 80% of them present only once. The source material was peripheral blood. These receptors originate from a woman aged 55-69 years with acute or convalescent COVID-19.

The DNA of the CDR3 is TGTGCCGCGGACGGACAGACCTATGGCTACACCTTC. This sequence encodes CAADGQTYGYTF. The chain combines TRBV30 with TRBJ1-2, with D possibly TRBD1 on 6 matching bases. CDR3 length: 12 residues. Germline V CDR1 and CDR2: GTSNPN, SVGIG (reference sequence). Trimming pared 8 bases from V and 4 bases from J, leaving 14 bases between.

The table lists this clone with a count of one. The CDR3: CASSLFDSSEAFF. CDR3 nucleotides: TGCGCCAGCAGCTTATTTGACTCCTCTGAAGCTTTCTTT. The rearrangement joins TRBV5-1 to TRBJ1-1; no clear D. V lost 2 bases and J 6 bases, leaving 11 bases between the germline ends. Germline V CDR1 and CDR2: SGHRS, YFSETQ. The CDR3 extends over 13 amino acids.

V and J are TRBV7-3 and TRBJ2-5, with TRBD2 matching over 7 bases. The CDR3 extends over 15 amino acids. CDR1 and CDR2 from the germline V gene are SGHTA and FQGTGA. The J segment lost 5 bases and the V segment lost 5 bases, leaving 11 bases of the junction unmatched. CDR3 protein: CASSRSGGGRETQYF. For the CDR3, the DNA is TGTGCCAGCAGCCGCTCTGGGGGAGGGCGGGAGACCCAGTACTTC. The variable domain in full, completed from reference TRBV7-3 and TRBJ2-5, reads GAGVSQTPSNKVTEKGKYVELRCDPISGHTALYWYRQSLGQGPEFLIYFQGTGAADDSGLPNDRFFAVRPEGSVSTLKIQRTERGDSAVYLCASSRSGGGRETQYFGPGTRLLVL.

This clone has only a few counts. The chain has TRBV19 and TRBJ1-1, with D uncertain. The V gene lost 5 bases and the J gene lost 4 bases, with 17 bases spanning the gap. Germline V CDR1 and CDR2: LNHDA, SQIVND (reference sequence). The CDR3 runs 15 residues. CDR3 DNA: TGTGCCAGTAGTGGAATCACCACGGAGGGCACTGAAGCTTTCTTT. It specifies CASSGITTEGTEAFF.

V is TRBV7-2 and J is TRBJ2-7; 10 nucleotides match TRBD2. The CDR3 runs to 15 residues. Unmatched junction bases numbered 10, after V lost 5 bases and J lost 6 bases. The V gene's germline CDR1 is SGHTA and CDR2 FQGNSA. The CDR3 loop reads CASSLRAGGPAEQYF. The CDR3 DNA reads TGTGCCAGCAGCCTACGAGCGGGGGGGCCGGCCGAGCAGTACTTC.

This sequence joins TRBV6-5 and TRBJ2-5; TRBD1 is a possible D gene (6 bases). This CDR3 spans 12 amino acids. With 6 bases removed from V and 5 bases from J, the gap between germline ends came to 10 bases. Germline-derived CDR1 and CDR2 are MNHEY and SVGAGI. The CDR3 is CASSRGDETQYF. DNA for the CDR3: TGTGCCAGCAGCAGGGGTGATGAGACCCAGTACTTC.

The gene calls are TRBV11-3 and TRBJ2-7; 8 bases are a match to TRBD2. The CDR3 is 16 amino acids. Germline CDR1 is SGHNT and CDR2 is YENEEA. Unmatched junction bases numbered 13, after V lost 5 bases and J lost 4 bases. Here the CDR3 DNA reads TGTGCCAGCAGCCCGGGCCTCGGGGGGGCGAGTTACGAGCAGTACTTC. The encoded protein is CASSPGLGGASYEQYF. The full variable domain, in which reference TRBV11-3 and TRBJ2-7 provide the parts outside the CDR3, is EAGVVQSPRYKIIEKKQPVAFWCNPISGHNTLYWYLQNLGQGPELLIRYENEEAVDDSQLPKDRFSAERLKGVDSTLKIQPAELGDSAVYLCASSPGLGGASYEQYFGPGTRLTVT.

This chain uses TRBV5-6 with TRBJ1-5; a weak D match, TRBD1 (5 bases). Germline V gene data show CDR1 as SGHDT and CDR2 as YYEEEE. The CDR3 covers 13 residues. Between the trimmed V and J ends, which lost 3 bases and 4 bases, there was a span of 8 bases. DNA for the CDR3: TGTGCCAGCAGCTCAGACAGAAATCAGCCCCAGCATTTT. Translating gives CASSSDRNQPQHF.

The chain carries TRBV28 and TRBJ1-2, with D maybe TRBD1 (6 bases). The V and J ends lost 5 bases and 1 base respectively, with 14 bases between them. Germline loops: CDR1 MDHEN, CDR2 SYDVKM. The CDR3 is 15 amino acids. CDR3 DNA sequence: TGTGCCAGCAGTACAGGACAGCAGAGTAACTATGGCTACACCTTC. Translated: CASSTGQQSNYGYTF.

This rearrangement joins TRBV5-4 to TRBJ1-2; TRBD1 matches at 11 bases. The CDR3 is made up of 15 amino acids. J gave up 8 bases and V 0 bases, and 6 bases lay outside the gene matches. Germline loops: CDR1 SGHNT, CDR2 YYREEE (reference sequence). The CDR3: CASSLVGQGARGYTF. CDR3 coding DNA: TGTGCCAGCAGCTTGGTAGGACAGGGGGCGCGGGGCTACACCTTC.

This clone showed up just once. In DNA form, the CDR3 reads TGTGCCAGCAGCCCTGGTGACAGGGAGCAAGAGCAGTACTTC. It translates to CASSPGDREQEQYF. The chain employs TRBV5-5 and TRBJ2-7, with 7 bases fitting TRBD1. The V gene end was trimmed by 4 bases and the J gene end by 7 bases; junction bases not matched to a gene: 11. The CDR3 runs 14 residues. Germline lookup yields CDR1 SGHKS and CDR2 YYEKEE (reference sequence).

V gene TRBV27 combines with J gene TRBJ2-6; D possibly corresponds to TRBD1 (6 bases). From germline, CDR1 is MNHEY and CDR2 SMNVEV (reference sequence). This CDR3 comprises 16 residues. V lost 5 bases and J lost 2, with 13 bases in between. CDR3: CASSKPRGPGANVLTF. CDR3 coding DNA: TGTGCCAGCAGTAAACCCAGGGGCCCTGGGGCCAACGTCCTGACTTTC.

V is TRBV11-2 and J is TRBJ1-4; perhaps TRBD1 as D (5 bases). Germline assignment: CDR1 SGHAT and CDR2 FQNNGV. V was clipped by 5 bases and J by 7 bases, with 14 bases between them. The CDR3 extends over 14 amino acids. The CDR3 bases are TGTGCCAGCAGCACGGGGGGAGCTGGTGAAAAACTGTTTTTT. This translates into CASSTGGAGEKLFF.

The rearrangement links TRBV5-1 to TRBJ1-2; TRBD1 is a possible D gene (5 bases). This CDR3 region has 15 residues. The V end was cut by 0 bases, the J end by 3 bases, with 12 bases between. The germline V gene has CDR1 SGHRS and CDR2 YFSETQ. The CDR3 DNA follows: TGCGCCAGCAGCTTGGGAGCAGGGTCTTACTATGGCTACACCTTC. This sequence encodes CASSLGAGSYYGYTF. Full variable domain (outside the CDR3, taken from reference TRBV5-1 and TRBJ1-2): KAGVTQTPRYLIKTRGQQVTLSCSPISGHRSVSWYQQTPGQGLQFLFEYFSETQRNKGNFPGRFSGRQFSNSRSEMNVSTLELGDSALYLCASSLGAGSYYGYTFGSGTRLTVV.

This clone appeared a few times. The V gene is TRBV20-1, the J gene TRBJ2-1; maybe TRBD2 (6 bases). This CDR3 spans 15 amino acids. Germline values: CDR1 DFQATT, CDR2 SNEGSKA (reference sequence). Trimming took 3 bases from V and 6 from J, leaving 18 bases between them. The CDR3 nucleotides are TGCAGTGCTAGTGGCTCTAGCGCGAGATCCAATGAGCAGTTCTTC. The encoded protein is CSASGSSARSNEQFF.

The chain has TRBV7-3 and TRBJ2-1; 10 bases fit TRBD2. V was pared by 3 bases and J by 5 bases, with 7 bases of the junction left unmatched. This CDR3 is 16 amino acids long. Germline loops: CDR1 SGHTA, CDR2 FQGTGA. CDR3 amino acids: CASSFKRGGGDNEQFF. CDR3 nucleotide sequence: TGTGCCAGCAGCTTTAAGCGGGGGGGCGGTGACAATGAGCAGTTCTTC.

The V call is TRBV2, the J call TRBJ2-4; 8 positions match TRBD1. V shed 1 base, J shed 6 bases, and the junction held 5 bases outside the gene matches. The CDR3 is 15 amino acids. From germline, CDR1 is SNHLY and CDR2 FYNNEI. The CDR3 loop is CASSEEGTGGNIQYF. CDR3 DNA sequence: TGTGCCAGCAGTGAAGAGGGGACAGGCGGAAACATTCAGTACTTC.

The chain uses TRBV9 and TRBJ2-1; 7 bases align to TRBD1. The V gene end was trimmed by 0 bases and the J gene end by 2 bases; junction bases not matched to a gene: 2. The CDR3 has 15 residues. Germline CDR1 SGDLS, CDR2 YYNGEE. CDR3: CASSVGGQAYNEQFF. The DNA for the CDR3 is TGTGCCAGCAGCGTAGGAGGACAGGCCTACAATGAGCAGTTCTTC.

The J gene is TRBJ2-7, the V gene TRBV5-1; 9 nucleotides line up with TRBD2. The CDR3 is 14 residues long. The J segment lost 3 bases and the V segment lost 3 bases, leaving 4 bases of the junction unmatched. Germline-derived CDR1 and CDR2 are SGHRS and YFSETQ. The CDR3 DNA sequence: TGCGCCAGCAGCTCCCTAGCGGGGAACTACGAGCAGTACTTC. Translation: CASSSLAGNYEQYF.

The chain carries TRBV19 and TRBJ1-4; D is ambiguous. V was clipped by 2 bases and J by 4 bases, with 8 bases between them. The CDR3 is made up of 14 amino acids. Per the germline V gene, CDR1 is LNHDA and CDR2 is SQIVND (reference sequence). The DNA of the CDR3 is TGTGCCAGTAGTATATCGACAATTAATGAAAAACTGTTTTTT. Translated, it gives CASSISTINEKLFF.

The chain uses TRBV5-1 and TRBJ2-1; TRBD2 aligns across 9 bases. Per germline, CDR1 SGHRS and CDR2 YFSETQ. The CDR3 sequence is 15 residues long. Losses at the gene ends were 0 bases for V and 8 bases for J; bases not matched to a gene: 6. DNA of the CDR3: TGCGCCAGCAGCTTGGTGCGGGGGGGCCGCGATGAGCAGTTCTTC. It specifies CASSLVRGGRDEQFF.

This clone was observed a handful of times. V usage is TRBV7-2 and J usage is TRBJ2-1; D is undetermined. Germline CDR1 SGHTA, CDR2 FQGNSA. Trimming stripped 3 bases from V and 8 bases from J, with 11 bases between. The CDR3 has 13 residues. This CDR3 reads CASSFLGVDEQFF. The CDR3, as DNA: TGTGCCAGCAGCTTTTTAGGAGTGGATGAGCAGTTCTTC. Complete variable domain (other parts from reference TRBV7-2 and TRBJ2-1): GAGVSQSPSNKVTEKGKDVELRCDPISGHTALYWYRQSLGQGLEFLIYFQGNSAPDKSGLPSDRFSAERTGGSVSTLTIQRTQQEDSAVYLCASSFLGVDEQFFGPGTRLTVL.

The rearrangement links TRBV5-6 to TRBJ2-1; D is ambiguous. The CDR3 spans 13 residues. Trimming took off 0 bases at V and 8 bases at J, with 9 bases between the two ends. The germline V gene has CDR1 SGHDT and CDR2 YYEEEE. DNA for the CDR3: TGTGCCAGCAGCTTGGCGCGGTTTGATGAGCAGTTCTTC. Amino acid sequence: CASSLARFDEQFF.

This clone has only one observation. The gene calls are TRBV29-1 and TRBJ2-1; TRBD2 aligns across 10 bases. This CDR3 comprises 16 residues. Trimming cost V 1 base and J 3 bases; bases outside gene matches: 6. The germline V gene has CDR1 SQVTM and CDR2 ANQGSEA. For the CDR3, the DNA is TGCAGCGTTGAAGCCGCAGGACTAGCGGACTACAATGAGCAGTTCTTC. As protein: CSVEAAGLADYNEQFF.

This rearrangement joins TRBV9 to TRBJ2-7; D may be TRBD2 (6 bases). Germline loops: CDR1 SGDLS, CDR2 YYNGEE. This CDR3 has 14 residues. V was clipped by 3 bases and J by 5 bases, with 15 bases between them. The DNA of the CDR3 is TGTGCCAGCAGCGAGGCAGGAGGGGTCCACGAGCAGTACTTC. Its translation is CASSEAGGVHEQYF.

The chain couples TRBV7-8 to TRBJ1-2, with a weak D call TRBD1 (6 bases). Trimming took 5 bases from V and 1 from J, leaving 8 bases between them. The CDR3 is made up of 13 amino acids. Germline V lookup: CDR1 SGHVS, CDR2 FQNEAQ. DNA of the CDR3: TGTGCCAGCAGCAGGACAGATAACTATGGCTACACCTTC. It encodes CASSRTDNYGYTF.

This chain uses TRBV5-6 with TRBJ2-7; D remains ambiguous. The CDR3 loop spans 16 amino acids. Germline CDR1 and CDR2: SGHDT and YYEEEE. Deletions cut 3 bases from V and 0 bases from J, with 16 bases between. This chain's CDR3 is CASSSFPLDNSYEQYF. CDR3 bases: TGTGCCAGCAGCTCCTTTCCTCTTGACAACTCCTACGAGCAGTACTTC.